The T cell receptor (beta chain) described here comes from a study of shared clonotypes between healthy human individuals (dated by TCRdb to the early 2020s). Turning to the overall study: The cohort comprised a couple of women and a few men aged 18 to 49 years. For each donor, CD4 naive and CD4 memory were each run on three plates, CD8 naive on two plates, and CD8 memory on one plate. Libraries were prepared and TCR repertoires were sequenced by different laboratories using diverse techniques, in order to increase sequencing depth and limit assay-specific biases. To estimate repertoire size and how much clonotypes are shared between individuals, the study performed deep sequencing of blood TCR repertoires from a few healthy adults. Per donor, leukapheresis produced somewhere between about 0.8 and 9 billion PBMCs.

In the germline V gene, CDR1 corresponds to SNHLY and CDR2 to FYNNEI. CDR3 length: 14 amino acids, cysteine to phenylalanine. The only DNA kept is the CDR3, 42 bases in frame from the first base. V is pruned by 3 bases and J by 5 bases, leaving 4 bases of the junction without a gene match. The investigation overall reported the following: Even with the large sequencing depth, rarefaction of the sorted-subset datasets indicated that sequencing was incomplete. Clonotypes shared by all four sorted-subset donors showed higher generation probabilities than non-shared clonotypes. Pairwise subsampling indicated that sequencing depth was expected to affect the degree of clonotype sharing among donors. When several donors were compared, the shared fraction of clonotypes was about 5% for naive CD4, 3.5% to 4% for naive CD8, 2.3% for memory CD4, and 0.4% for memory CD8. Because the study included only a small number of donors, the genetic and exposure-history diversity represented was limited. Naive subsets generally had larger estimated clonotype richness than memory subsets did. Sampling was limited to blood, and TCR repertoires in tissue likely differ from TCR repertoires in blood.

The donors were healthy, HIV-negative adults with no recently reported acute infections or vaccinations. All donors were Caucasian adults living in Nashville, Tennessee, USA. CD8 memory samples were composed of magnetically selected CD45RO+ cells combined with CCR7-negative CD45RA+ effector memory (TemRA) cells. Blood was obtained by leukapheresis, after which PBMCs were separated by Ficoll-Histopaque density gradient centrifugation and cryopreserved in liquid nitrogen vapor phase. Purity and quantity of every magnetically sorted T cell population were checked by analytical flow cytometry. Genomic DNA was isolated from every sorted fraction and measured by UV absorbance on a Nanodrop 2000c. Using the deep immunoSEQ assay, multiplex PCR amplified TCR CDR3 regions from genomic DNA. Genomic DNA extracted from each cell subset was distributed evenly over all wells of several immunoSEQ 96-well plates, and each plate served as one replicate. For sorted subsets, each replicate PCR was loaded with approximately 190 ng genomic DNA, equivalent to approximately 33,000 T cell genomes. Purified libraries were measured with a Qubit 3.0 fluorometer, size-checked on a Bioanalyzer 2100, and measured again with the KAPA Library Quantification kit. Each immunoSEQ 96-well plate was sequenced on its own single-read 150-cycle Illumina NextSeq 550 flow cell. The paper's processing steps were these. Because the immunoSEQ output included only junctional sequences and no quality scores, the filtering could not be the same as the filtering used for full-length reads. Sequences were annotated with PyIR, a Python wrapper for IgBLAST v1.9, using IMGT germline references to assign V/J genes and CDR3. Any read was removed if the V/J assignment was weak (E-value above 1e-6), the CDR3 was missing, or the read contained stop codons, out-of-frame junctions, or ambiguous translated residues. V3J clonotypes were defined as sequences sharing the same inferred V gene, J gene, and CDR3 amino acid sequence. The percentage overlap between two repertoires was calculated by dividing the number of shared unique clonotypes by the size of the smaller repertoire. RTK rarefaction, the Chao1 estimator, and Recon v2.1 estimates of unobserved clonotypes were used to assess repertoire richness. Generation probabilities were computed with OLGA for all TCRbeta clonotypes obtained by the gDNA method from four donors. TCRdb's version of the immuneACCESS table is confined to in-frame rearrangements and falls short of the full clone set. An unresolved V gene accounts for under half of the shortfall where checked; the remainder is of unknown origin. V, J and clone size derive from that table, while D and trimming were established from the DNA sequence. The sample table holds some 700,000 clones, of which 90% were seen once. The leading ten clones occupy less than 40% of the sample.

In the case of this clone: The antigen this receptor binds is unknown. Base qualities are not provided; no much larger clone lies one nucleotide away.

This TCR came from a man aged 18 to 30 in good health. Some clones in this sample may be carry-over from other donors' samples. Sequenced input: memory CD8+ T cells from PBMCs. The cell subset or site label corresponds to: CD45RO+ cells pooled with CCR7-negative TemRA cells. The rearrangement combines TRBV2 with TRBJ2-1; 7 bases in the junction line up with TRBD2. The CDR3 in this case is CASSDRTRNNEQFF. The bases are TGTGCCAGCAGTGATAGGACTAGAAACAATGAGCAGTTCTTC.